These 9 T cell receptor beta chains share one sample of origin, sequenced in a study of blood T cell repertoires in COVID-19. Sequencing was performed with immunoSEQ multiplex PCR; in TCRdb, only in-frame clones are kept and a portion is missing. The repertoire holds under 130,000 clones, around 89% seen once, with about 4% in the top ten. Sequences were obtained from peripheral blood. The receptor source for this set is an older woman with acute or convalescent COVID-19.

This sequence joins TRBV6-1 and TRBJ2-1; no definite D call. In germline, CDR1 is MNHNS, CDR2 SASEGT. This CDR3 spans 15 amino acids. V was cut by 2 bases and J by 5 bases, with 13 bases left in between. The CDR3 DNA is TGTGCCAGCAGTGAATCCCGATATCCGGACAATGAGCAGTTCTTC. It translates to CASSESRYPDNEQFF.

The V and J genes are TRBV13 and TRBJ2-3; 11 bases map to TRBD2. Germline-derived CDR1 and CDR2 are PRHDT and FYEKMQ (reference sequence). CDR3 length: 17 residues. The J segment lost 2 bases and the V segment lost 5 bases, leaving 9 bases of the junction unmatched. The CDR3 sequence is CASSARTSGLNTDTQYF. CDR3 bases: TGTGCCAGCAGCGCAAGGACTAGCGGGTTAAACACAGATACGCAGTATTTT.

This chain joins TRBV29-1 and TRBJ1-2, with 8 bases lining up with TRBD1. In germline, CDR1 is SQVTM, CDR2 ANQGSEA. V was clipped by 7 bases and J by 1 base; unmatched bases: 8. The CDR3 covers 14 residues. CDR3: CSAVPTGVNYGYTF. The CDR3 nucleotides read TGCAGCGCCGTCCCGACAGGGGTTAACTATGGCTACACCTTC.

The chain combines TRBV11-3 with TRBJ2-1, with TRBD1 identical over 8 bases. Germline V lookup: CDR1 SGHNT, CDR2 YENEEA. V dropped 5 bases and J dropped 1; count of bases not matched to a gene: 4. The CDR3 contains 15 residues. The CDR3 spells CASSKDRGSYNEQFF. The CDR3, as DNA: TGTGCCAGCAGCAAAGACAGGGGTTCCTACAATGAGCAGTTCTTC.

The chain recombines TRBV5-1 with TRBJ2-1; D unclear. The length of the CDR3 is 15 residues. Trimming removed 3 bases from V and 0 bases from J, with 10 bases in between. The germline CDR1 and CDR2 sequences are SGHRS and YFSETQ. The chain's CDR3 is CASSSPLSSYNEQFF. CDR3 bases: TGCGCCAGCAGCTCTCCGTTGAGCTCCTACAATGAGCAGTTCTTC.

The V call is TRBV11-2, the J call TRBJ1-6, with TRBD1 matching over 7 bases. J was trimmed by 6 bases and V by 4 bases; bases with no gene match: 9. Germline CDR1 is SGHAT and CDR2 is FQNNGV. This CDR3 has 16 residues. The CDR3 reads CASSSPRDSLNSPLHF. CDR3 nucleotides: TGTGCCAGCAGCTCGCCTCGGGACAGTCTTAATTCACCCCTCCACTTT.

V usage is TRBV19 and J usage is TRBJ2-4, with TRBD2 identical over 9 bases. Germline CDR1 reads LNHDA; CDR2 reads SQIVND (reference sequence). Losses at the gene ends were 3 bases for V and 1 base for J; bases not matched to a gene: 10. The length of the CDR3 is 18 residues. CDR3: CASSIGEGSGSAKNIQYF. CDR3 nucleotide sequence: TGTGCCAGTAGTATTGGGGAGGGTAGCGGGAGCGCCAAAAACATTCAGTACTTC.

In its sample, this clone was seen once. The CDR3 here is CASSLGGRGTGVPLYGYTF. The CDR3 nucleotides read TGTGCCAGCAGCTTGGGGGGCAGAGGGACAGGGGTCCCCCTGTATGGCTACACCTTC. The chain has TRBV13 and TRBJ1-2; 10 bases match TRBD1. Trimming removed 3 bases from V and 5 bases from J; junction bases left unmatched: 18. The CDR3 runs to 19 residues. Looked up from germline, CDR1 is PRHDT and CDR2 is FYEKMQ (reference sequence).

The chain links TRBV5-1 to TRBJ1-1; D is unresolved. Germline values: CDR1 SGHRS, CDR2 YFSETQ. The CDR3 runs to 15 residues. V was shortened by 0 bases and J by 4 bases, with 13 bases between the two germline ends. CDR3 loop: CASSLGVLEGTEAFF. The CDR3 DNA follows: TGCGCCAGCAGCTTGGGAGTCTTGGAGGGCACTGAAGCTTTCTTT.